This T cell receptor beta chain originates from a study of shared clonotypes between healthy human individuals. Study context: For every donor, three CD4 naive, three CD4 memory, two CD8 naive and one CD8 memory plates were used.

On this clone itself: The antigen remains undetermined.

V trimming: 3 bases; J trimming: 4 bases; junction bases outside the gene matches: 2. Germline lookup yields CDR1 SGDLS and CDR2 YYNGEE. The CDR3 runs 14 residues. Roughly 200 ng DNA, tens of thousands of T cell genomes, went into each sorted-subset replicate PCR. TCRdb's copy holds only in-frame clones and misses some; the assay was immunoSEQ multiplex PCR. The table has roughly 1 million clones, about three quarters seen once. Each sample came from a Caucasian adult donor living in Nashville, Tennessee. Study-level findings and limits: All-four-donor shared clonotypes had higher generation probabilities than non-shared clonotypes did.

The rearrangement joins TRBV9 to TRBJ1-3, with TRBD1 identical over 9 bases. Sequenced: memory CD4+ T cells sorted from blood. The subset was: CD45RA-negative fraction. This clonotype originated in a man aged 18 to 29 in good health. This CDR3 reads CASSGTGVGNTIYF. The DNA of the CDR3 is TGTGCCAGCAGCGGGACAGGGGTCGGAAACACCATATATTTT.